This T cell receptor beta chain was documented in a study of T cells in Graves' hyperthyroidism and ophthalmopathy. General study findings and limits: Most thyroid-expanded clonotypes above 0.001 were also found in blood.

This CDR3 has 16 amino acids. Looked up from germline, CDR1 is DFQATT and CDR2 is SNEGSKA (reference sequence). J lost 3 bases, V lost 0 bases, and 7 bases had no gene match. It was RNA transcripts that yielded the amplified TCR beta CDR3 regions. TCR CDR3 underwent first-round RT-PCR with the HTBI primer set. TCRdb itself ran the multiplex PCR reads through MiXCR, one entry per CDR3 protein. Of around 340,000 distinct CDR3 sequences listed, roughly 14% are singletons. Exclusions: uncontrolled infection, other autoimmune disease, pregnancy, lactation. This clonotype showed up many times. Its antigen remains unknown.

The sequenced sample consisted of blood. This receptor was identified in a woman in her twenties or thirties with Graves' hyperthyroidism. This chain connects TRBV20-1 to TRBJ2-7, with 11 bases fitting TRBD2. CDR3 bases: TGCAGTGCTAGAGATCCCGCTAGCGGGAGGAACTACGAGCAGTACTTC. This encodes CSARDPASGRNYEQYF.